This paragraph covers one T cell receptor beta chain sequence. No antigen is known for it. Base qualities are not at hand, and no much larger clone is one base apart. This entry belongs to a study of identical twins (dated by TCRdb to the mid-2010s). Regarding the complete study: The study deep-sequenced TCR alpha and beta repertoires from monozygotic twins, unrelated adults of various ages and cord blood to test whether fetal clonotypes persist. To rule out contamination, the twin experiments were replicated at different times with different library preparation protocols. Study-wide conclusions, independent of this receptor: Zero-insertion analyses could be partly confounded by invariant T cells such as MAIT and iNKT, though diverse VJ usage argued against such confounding for most clonotypes. In monozygotic twins, out-of-frame TCR alpha sharing was systematically underestimated by recombination models, although the models agreed with sharing between unrelated individuals. Out-of-frame TCR alpha sequences shared between twins showed an excess of low generation-probability sequences compared with coincidental sharing between unrelated individuals. The excess sharing between twins in beta out-of-frame sequences was weaker because fewer shared sequences reduced the signal-to-noise ratio. Because the same donors could not be followed over many years, the conclusions relied on cross-sectional statistical analysis. Fewer insertions were carried by abundant cord blood beta clonotypes, a similar but weaker trend appeared in young adult naive repertoires, and no such trend appeared in memory repertoires.

Only healthy Caucasian donors were included. The twin cohort consisted of three pairs of female monozygotic twins, all aged roughly 18 to 29 years. Peripheral blood mononuclear cells were used as the source from which RNA for TCR libraries was isolated. Sequences LGHDT (CDR1) and YNNKEL (CDR2) are obtained from the germline V gene (reference sequence). CDR3 length: 19 amino acids, cysteine to phenylalanine. The DNA shown is the 57-base CDR3, in frame from base 1. V is trimmed back by 2 bases and J by 0 bases, and the junction contains 9 bases that no gene match accounts for. The library was built by means of 5' RACE. The sequencing machine was an Illumina HiSeq 2000. Template switching added a universal primer binding site, and the final cDNA carried a unique molecular identifier that allowed TCR cDNA molecules to be counted accurately. Specific primers in the conserved constant-segment region were used to synthesize first-strand cDNA for the TCR alpha and beta chains. Each cDNA library was double barcoded, with a SMART-Mk sample barcode plus Illumina barcodes, to control for contamination. TruSeq adapter sequences and Illumina sample barcodes were added in two successive PCR steps. Sequencing of the TCR alpha and beta cDNA libraries was done on the Illumina HiSeq platform using custom primers. The authors processed their data as follows. Unique molecular identifiers were extracted from raw reads with MiGEC, and CDR3 positions were determined with MiXCR. For each individual, recombination models were inferred using an EM algorithm with the repgenHMM and IGoR tools. The analysis of shared clonotypes was done with the tcR package in R, with sharing normalized by the product of cloneset sizes. To study raw recombination without the effects of thymic and clonal selection, out-of-frame nonproductive sequences were analyzed. TCRdb reworked the public reads: Q25 trimming with fastp, MiXCR clone assembly, productive beta chains retained. Rows are combined by CDR3 protein, so each entry shows the most common genes and DNA. TCRdb's processing, not the study's, gives the V and J calls here. The sample has more than 600,000 distinct CDR3 sequences on record, over 15% of them singletons. 13% of the sample is in the top ten clones.

These data were also reused for a study on T cells expressing NK-cell markers. The second study reports: TCR beta-chain repertoires were profiled in sorted CD3+CD56+NKG2C+, CD3+CD56+NKG2C- and CD3+CD56-NKG2C+ T-cell subsets from fewer than 10 donors. Seven of the eight sequenced donors were HCMV-seropositive and one was HCMV-seronegative. In several experiments an anti-gammadeltaTCR antibody was added to restrict sorting to alphabetaTCR-expressing T cells. In more than five donors, the dominant CD3+CD56+NKG2C+ clonotypes were found to rank among the top 10 CD8+ clonotypes and to make up about 1.0-8% of CD8+ T cells. Those dominant clonotypes were again the most abundant among CD3+CD56-NKG2C+ cells in four donors, at roughly 25-60.1%. Whether the expanded NKG2C-expressing T cell clones were specific for HCMV antigens remained unclear. All eight donors whose samples were sequenced were randomly selected healthy volunteers, three of them men and five women. HCMV serostatus was determined by detecting HCMV-specific IgG in serum with a commercial ELISA kit. Bulk peripheral blood T-cell repertoires were additionally sequenced from unsorted PBMC for roughly six donors. MIGEC handled demultiplexing of the reads and grouping by UMI, while MiTCR was used to assemble and quantify clonotypes. To exclude erroneous sequences, any TCR cDNA sequence not supported by at least two reads was discarded. The tcR package was used for downstream repertoire analysis, and clonotypes were matched across fractions by CDR3 nucleotide sequence plus V segment. VDJmatch was used to annotate antigen specificity against VDJdb, with one amino acid substitution in CDR3 permitted.

The rearranged chain carries TRBV3-1 and TRBJ2-6, with 8 central nucleotides matching TRBD2. This clonotype was sampled from a woman between 18 and 30 years old in good health. Sample: PBMCs. The CDR3 amino acid sequence is: CASSQWPSGGNSGANVLTF. The sequenced DNA: TGTGCCAGCAGCCAATGGCCCAGCGGGGGTAACTCTGGGGCCAACGTCCTGACTTTC.